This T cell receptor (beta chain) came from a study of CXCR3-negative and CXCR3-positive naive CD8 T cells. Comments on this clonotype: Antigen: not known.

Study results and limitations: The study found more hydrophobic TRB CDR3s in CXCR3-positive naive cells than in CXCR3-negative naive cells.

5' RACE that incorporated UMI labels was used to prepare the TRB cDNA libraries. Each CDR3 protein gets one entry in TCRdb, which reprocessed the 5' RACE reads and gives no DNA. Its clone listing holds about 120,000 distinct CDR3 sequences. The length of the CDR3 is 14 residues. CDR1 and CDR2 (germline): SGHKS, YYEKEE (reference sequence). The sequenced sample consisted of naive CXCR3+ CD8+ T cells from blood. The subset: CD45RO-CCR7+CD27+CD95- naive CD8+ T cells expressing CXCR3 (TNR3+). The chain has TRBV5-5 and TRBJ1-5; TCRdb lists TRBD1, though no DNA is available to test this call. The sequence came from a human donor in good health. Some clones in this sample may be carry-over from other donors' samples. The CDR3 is CASSYRQGRQPQHF.